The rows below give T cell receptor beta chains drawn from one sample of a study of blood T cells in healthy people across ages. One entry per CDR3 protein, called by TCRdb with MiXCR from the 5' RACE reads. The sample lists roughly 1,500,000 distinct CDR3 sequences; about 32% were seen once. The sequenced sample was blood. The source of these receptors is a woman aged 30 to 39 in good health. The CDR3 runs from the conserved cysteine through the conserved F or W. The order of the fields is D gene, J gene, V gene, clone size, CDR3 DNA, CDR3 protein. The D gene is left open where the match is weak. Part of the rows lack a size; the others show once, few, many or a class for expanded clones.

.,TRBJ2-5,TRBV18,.,TGTGCCAGCTCACCCGGGCTGCAAGAGGCCCAGTACTTC,CASSPGLQEAQYF
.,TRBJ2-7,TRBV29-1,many,TGCAGCGCTGGAAACGCGGGTGGAGAGCAGTACTTC,CSAGNAGGEQYF
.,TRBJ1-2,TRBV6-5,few,TGTGCCAGCAGTTACTCGATGTCAGGGTACAACTATGGCTACACCTTC,CASSYSMSGYNYGYTF
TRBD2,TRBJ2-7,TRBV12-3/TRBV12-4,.,TGTGCCAGCAGTAGTCTCGGGACTAGCGGCTCCTACGAGCAGTACTTC,CASSSLGTSGSYEQYF
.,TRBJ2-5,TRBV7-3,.,TGTGCCAGCAGCCCCTCCCCGAGCCAAGAGACCCAGTACTTC,CASSPSPSQETQYF
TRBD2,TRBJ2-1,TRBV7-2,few,TGTGCCAGCAGCTTAGTTGGCGGGGGAGGACGTGAGCAGTTCTTC,CASSLVGGGGREQFF
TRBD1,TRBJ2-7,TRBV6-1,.,TGTGCCAGCGGGGAACAGGGGAACTCCTACGAGCAGTACTTC,CASGEQGNSYEQYF
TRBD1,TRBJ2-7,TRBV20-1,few,TGCAGTGCTACAGACAGGGCCTACTACGAGCAGTACTTC,CSATDRAYYEQYF
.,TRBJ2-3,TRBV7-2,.,TGTGCCAGCAGCTCAAAACTGGGAGTAGCAGATACGCGGTATTTT,CASSSKLGVADTRYF
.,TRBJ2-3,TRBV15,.,TGTGCCAGCAGCACCCGGCGGTTACGTTCAGATACGCAGTATTTT,CASSTRRLRSDTQYF
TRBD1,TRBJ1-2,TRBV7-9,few,TGTGCCAGCAGCTTAGGGGGACAGGGAGACTATGGCTACACCTTC,CASSLGGQGDYGYTF
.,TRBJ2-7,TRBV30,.,TGTGCCTGGAGTATCCGTACAGCCGGGGAGTACTTC,CAWSIRTAGEYF
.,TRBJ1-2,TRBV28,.,TGTGCCAGCAGCCCCGCACCGGTTAACTATGGCTACACCTTC,CASSPAPVNYGYTF
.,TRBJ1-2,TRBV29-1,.,TGCAGCGCCTCAACTCGGAACCAGGGTGGCTACACCTTC,CSASTRNQGGYTF
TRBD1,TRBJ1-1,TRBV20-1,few,TGCAGTGCCCGTCGACAGGGATCCACTGAAGCTTTCTTT,CSARRQGSTEAFF
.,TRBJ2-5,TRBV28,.,TGTGCCAGCACATCCCGGGTCCTAGGTATGGAGACCCAGTACTTC,CASTSRVLGMETQYF
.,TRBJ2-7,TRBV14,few,TGTGCCAGCAGCCCCCAAAGAAGGGGGTGGACCTACGAGCAGTACTTC,CASSPQRRGWTYEQYF
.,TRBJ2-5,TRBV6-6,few,TGTGCCAGCAGTTACTCTCCAACTGGTGGTGAGACCCAGTACTTC,CASSYSPTGGETQYF
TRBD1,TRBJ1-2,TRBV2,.,TGTGCCAGCAGTGTGGGGACAGGTCTAGATGGCTACACCTTC,CASSVGTGLDGYTF
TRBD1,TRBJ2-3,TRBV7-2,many,TGTGCCAGCAGCTTGCGGGACAGGGGCACAGATACGCAGTATTTT,CASSLRDRGTDTQYF
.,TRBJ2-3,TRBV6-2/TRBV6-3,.,TGTGCCGGCAGTTACTTTTCCCGCACAGATACGCAGTATTTT,CAGSYFSRTDTQYF
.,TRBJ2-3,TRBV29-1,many,TGCAGCGTTGGGATTATGGTCACAGATACGCAGTATTTT,CSVGIMVTDTQYF
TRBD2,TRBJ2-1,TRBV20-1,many,TGCAGTGCTAGGGGACTAGCGGGAGGCCCCTACAATGAGCAGTTCTTC,CSARGLAGGPYNEQFF
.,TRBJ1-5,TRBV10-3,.,TGTGCCATCAGTGAGTCGGACGTCCTTCAGCCCCAGCATTTT,CAISESDVLQPQHF
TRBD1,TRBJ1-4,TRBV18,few,TGTGCCAGCTCAGCCGACCTTCCGGGACAGGGGAATGAAAAACTGTTTTTT,CASSADLPGQGNEKLFF
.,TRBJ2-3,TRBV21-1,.,TGTGCCAGCAGCAAACGGCGCCCCCTAGCCCCAGATACGCAGTATTTT,CASSKRRPLAPDTQYF
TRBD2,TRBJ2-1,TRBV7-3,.,TGTGCCAGCAGCTTACAATCCCAGCGGGAGCGCAATGAGCAGTTCTTC,CASSLQSQRERNEQFF
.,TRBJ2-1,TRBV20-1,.,TGCAGTGCTAGTCCCGGTGGGCTGTCGGATGAGCAGTTCTTC,CSASPGGLSDEQFF
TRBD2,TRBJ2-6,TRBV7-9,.,TGTGCCAGCAGCACCTGGGGACTAGCGGGAGCCGGGGCCAACGTCCTGACTTTC,CASSTWGLAGAGANVLTF
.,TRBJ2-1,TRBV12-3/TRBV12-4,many,TGTGCCAGCAGCCCACCGAGCTCCTACAATGAGCAGTTCTTC,CASSPPSSYNEQFF
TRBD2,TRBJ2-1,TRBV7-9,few,TGTGCCAGCAGGCGTCCGGCTAGCGGGAGTTGGTTCTTC,CASRRPASGSWFF
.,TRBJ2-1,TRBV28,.,TGTGCCAGCAGGTCGGGACAAACCAATGAGCAGTTCTTC,CASRSGQTNEQFF
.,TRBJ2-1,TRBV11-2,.,TGTGCCAGCAGCCATATGCATATGGATGAGCAGTTCTTC,CASSHMHMDEQFF
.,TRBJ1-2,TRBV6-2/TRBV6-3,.,TGTGCCAGCAGTTACCGGGAAAAGGATGGCTACACCTTC,CASSYREKDGYTF
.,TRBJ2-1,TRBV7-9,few,TGTGCCAGCAGCTTAATTGGTGACCGGGACTCCTCCTACAATGAGCAGTTCTTC,CASSLIGDRDSSYNEQFF
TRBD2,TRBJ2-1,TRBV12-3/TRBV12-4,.,TGTGCCAGCATCTTCGGTCTAGCGGGGGGTAGTTACAATGAGCAGTTCTTC,CASIFGLAGGSYNEQFF
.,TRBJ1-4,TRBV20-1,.,TGCAGTGCCACCTTTTGGGCAACTAATGAAAAACCGTTTTTT,CSATFWATNEKPFF
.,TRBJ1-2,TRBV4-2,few,TGTGCCAGCAGCCAAGATCGTCAGGGGTCGGGCTACACCTTC,CASSQDRQGSGYTF
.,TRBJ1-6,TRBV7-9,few,TGTGCCAGCAGCTTATCCTCGGGGGACTATAATTCACCCCTCCACTTT,CASSLSSGDYNSPLHF